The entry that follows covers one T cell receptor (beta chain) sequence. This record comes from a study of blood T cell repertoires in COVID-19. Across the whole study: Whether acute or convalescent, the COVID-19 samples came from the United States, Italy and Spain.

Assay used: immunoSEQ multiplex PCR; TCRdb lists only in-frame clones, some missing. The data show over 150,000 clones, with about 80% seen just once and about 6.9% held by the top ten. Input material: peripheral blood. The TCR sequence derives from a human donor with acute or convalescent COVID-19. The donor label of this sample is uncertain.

Here the CDR3 reads CAWSVGLSGNTIYF. CDR3 in DNA: TGTGCCTGGAGTGTGGGACTCTCTGGAAACACCATATATTTT. V and J are TRBV30 and TRBJ1-3; tentatively, D is TRBD1 (5 bases). V was shortened by 0 bases and J by 0 bases, with 6 bases between the two germline ends. Per germline, CDR1 GTSNPN and CDR2 SVGIG (reference sequence). The CDR3 consists of 14 residues.